The 12 T cell receptor beta chains below come from one sample, sequenced in a study of response to subunit inactivated influenza vaccine. TCRdb ran MiXCR on the RT-PCR reads and lists one entry per CDR3 protein. The data hold about 500,000 distinct CDR3 sequences, with approximately 16% observed a single time. Sequences were derived from CD4+ T cells sorted from PBMCs, sampled less than 30 months after vaccination. These receptors were taken from a man in his fifties or sixties who received an inactivated influenza vaccine.

In its sample, this clonotype was seen a few times. The chain recombines TRBV12-3 or TRBV12-4 with TRBJ2-1, with D unclear. This CDR3 is 14 amino acids long. V dropped 6 bases and J dropped 3 bases, with 12 bases sitting between them. This CDR3 reads CASSQQGFYNEQFF. CDR3 in DNA: TGTGCCAGCAGCCAGCAAGGGTTCTACAATGAGCAGTTCTTC.

This clonotype was picked up a small number of times. The V and J genes are TRBV10-3 and TRBJ1-2, with 12 bases identical to TRBD1. This CDR3 comprises 14 residues. With 5 bases clipped from V and 7 bases from J, the junction kept 5 bases outside the gene matches. Per germline, CDR1 ENHRY and CDR2 SYGVKD. CDR3 in DNA: TGTGCCATCAGTACGGGACAGGGGGCGGGTGGCTACACCTTC. Translated, it gives CAISTGQGAGGYTF.

This clonotype came up a few times. The chain employs TRBV11-2 and TRBJ2-1, with D perhaps TRBD2 (6 bases). Trimming shortened V by 5 bases and J by 2 bases, and 13 bases separated the two germline ends. The germline gives CDR1 SGHAT, CDR2 FQNNGV. The CDR3 length is 15 residues. CDR3 in DNA: TGTGCCAGCAGCCACAACGGGGGTACCTACAATGAGCAGTTCTTC. Translating gives CASSHNGGTYNEQFF. The whole variable domain, remainder taken from reference TRBV11-2 and TRBJ2-1, is EAGVAQSPRYKIIEKRQSVAFWCNPISGHATLYWYQQILGQGPKLLIQFQNNGVVDDSQLPKDRFSAERLKGVDSTLKIQPAKLEDSAVYLCASSHNGGTYNEQFFGPGTRLTVL.

The V call is TRBV2, the J call TRBJ2-3, with D unresolved. The CDR3 is 13 residues long. Germline CDR1 is SNHLY and CDR2 is FYNNEI. Between the trimmed V and J ends, which lost 0 bases and 4 bases, there was a span of 5 bases. The CDR3 coding sequence is TGTGCCAGCAGTGAAGCGTTATCAGATACGCAGTATTTT. This sequence encodes CASSEALSDTQYF.

The CDR3 is CASSPEHRGEQYF. CDR3 DNA sequence: TGTGCCAGCAGCCCGGAACACAGGGGCGAGCAGTACTTC. The V and J genes are TRBV5-5 and TRBJ2-7; 7 nucleotides agree with TRBD1. The germline gives CDR1 SGHKS, CDR2 YYEKEE (reference sequence). V trimming: 4 bases; J trimming: 6 bases; junction bases outside the gene matches: 7. The CDR3 extends over 13 amino acids. Based on the CDR3 plus reference TRBV5-5 and TRBJ2-7, the full variable domain is DAGVTQSPTHLIKTRGQQVTLRCSPISGHKSVSWYQQVLGQGPQFIFQYYEKEERGRGNFPDRFSARQFPNYSSELNVNALLLGDSALYLCASSPEHRGEQYFGPGTRLTVT.

This clonotype was observed a few times. This chain connects TRBV29-1 to TRBJ2-7; perhaps D is TRBD1 or TRBD2 (5 bases each). From germline, CDR1 is SQVTM and CDR2 ANQGSEA. V lost 4 bases, J lost 5 bases, and 12 bases lay in between. The CDR3 runs 12 residues. The CDR3 bases are TGCAGCGTTGTATATGGGGGTAACGAGCAGTACTTC. It is translated as CSVVYGGNEQYF.

The chain is built from TRBV6-1 and TRBJ2-1; the D is unclear. V was shortened by 6 bases and J by 6 bases, with 12 bases between the two germline ends. The CDR3 runs to 13 residues. Per the germline V gene, CDR1 is MNHNS and CDR2 is SASEGT. This chain's CDR3 is CASRERISNEQFF. The CDR3 DNA reads as TGTGCCAGCAGGGAGAGAATTTCCAATGAGCAGTTCTTC.

The V gene is TRBV19, the J gene TRBJ2-2; tentative D call: TRBD2 (6 bases). The CDR3 covers 14 residues. The ends were cut back, 7 bases at V and 3 bases at J, with 12 bases in the middle. Germline V gives CDR1 LNHDA, CDR2 SQIVND (reference sequence). This CDR3 is CASKEGWDTGELFF. The DNA of the CDR3 is TGTGCCAGTAAGGAGGGATGGGACACCGGGGAGCTGTTTTTT.

This clonotype was recorded a few times. This chain connects TRBV28 to TRBJ2-3, with D perhaps TRBD2 (6 bases). The germline V gene encodes CDR1 MDHEN and CDR2 SYDVKM. Trimming pared 6 bases from V and 2 bases from J, leaving 18 bases between. CDR3 size: 16 residues. The CDR3 bases are TGTGCCAGCAGCCCATGGCGGGGCTCCACCACAGATACGCAGTATTTT. Its protein product is CASSPWRGSTTDTQYF.

The J gene is TRBJ2-3, the V gene TRBV4-2; 12 bases agree with TRBD2. The CDR3 is made up of 19 amino acids. Germline V lookup: CDR1 LGHNA, CDR2 YNFKEQ. Losses at the gene ends were 0 bases for V and 2 bases for J; bases not matched to a gene: 9. The CDR3 region is CASSQEVVTSGGSTDTQYF. The CDR3 DNA is TGTGCCAGCAGCCAAGAGGTGGTGACTAGCGGGGGCTCCACAGATACGCAGTATTTT.

Only a few counts were recorded for this clonotype. The chain employs TRBV4-1 and TRBJ1-4; perhaps TRBD1 as D (5 bases). Germline V gene data show CDR1 as MGHRA and CDR2 as YSYEKL. The CDR3 loop spans 16 amino acids. V lost 4 bases and J lost 7, with 19 bases in between. This CDR3 is CASSRSPQAWGEKLFF. In DNA form, the CDR3 reads TGCGCCAGCAGCCGAAGCCCACAGGCCTGGGGTGAAAAACTGTTTTTT.

This clonotype was counted ten times or more. V gene TRBV5-1 combines with J gene TRBJ2-1; D unresolved. CDR1 is SGHRS and CDR2 is YFSETQ in the germline V gene. With 0 bases removed from V and 5 bases from J, the gap between germline ends came to 6 bases. CDR3 length: 13 residues. Here the CDR3 reads CASSLAGNNEQFF. The DNA for the CDR3 is TGCGCCAGCAGCTTGGCTGGAAACAATGAGCAGTTCTTC.